The sequence of this TCR beta chain was determined in a study of blood T cells in healthy people across ages. The CDR3 is 15 amino acids. Germline CDR1 and CDR2: SGHRS and YFSETQ. Trimming took off 0 bases at V and 3 bases at J, with 11 bases between the two ends. Details on this clonotype: As yet, its antigen is unknown.

The second PCR ran roughly 6 to 12 cycles with a sample-barcoded 5' primer and J-beta primers. One entry per CDR3 protein, called by TCRdb with MiXCR from the 5' RACE reads. The table includes about 1 million distinct CDR3 sequences, 35% to 50% detected once. Notes on the study in general: Diversity was higher, and naive CD4+ cells more numerous, in long-lived donors than in aged donors. Per million T cells, TCR beta diversity dropped roughly linearly as age increased. Estimates of diversity drawn from one million T cells were considered underestimates. A strong correlation between TCR beta diversity and naive T cell percentage was seen.

The sequencing input was blood. The sequence came from a woman aged 55-69 years in good health. The V gene is TRBV5-1, the J gene TRBJ2-3; D not resolved. The CDR3 region is CASSLEGLITDTQYF. The CDR3 nucleotides read TGCGCCAGCAGCTTGGAGGGCCTAATTACAGATACGCAGTATTTT.